The 9 T cell receptor beta chains below come from one sample, sequenced in a study of blood T cells in healthy people across ages. Next came a second PCR, run for about 7 to 12 cycles, which used a sample-barcoded 5' primer along with a J-beta primer mix. TCRdb reprocessed the 5' RACE reads via MiXCR and lists one record per CDR3 protein. The top ten clones hold over 3.5% of a sample with 500,000 to 650,000 distinct CDR3 sequences, 27% of them seen once. These data also formed part of another study, on T cells of mothers and their children.

Specimen: blood. These receptors were taken from a boy between 2 and 15 years old in good health.

The chain recombines TRBV7-9 with TRBJ2-2; 8 bases line up with TRBD2. Losses at the gene ends were 6 bases for V and 6 bases for J; bases not matched to a gene: 3. Germline CDR1 reads SEHNR; CDR2 reads FQNEAQ (reference sequence). The CDR3 sequence is 13 residues long. CDR3: CASSQLAAGELFF. The CDR3 nucleotides read TGTGCCAGCAGTCAACTAGCGGCCGGGGAGCTGTTTTTT.

V gene TRBV12-3 or TRBV12-4 combines with J gene TRBJ2-3; D is perhaps TRBD2 (5 bases). V lost 0 bases to trimming and J lost 4 bases, with 14 bases between them. The CDR3 sequence is 16 residues long. CDR3 coding DNA: TGTGCCAGCAGTTTAGCGCGCGGCGGGTCGTCAGATACGCAGTATTTT. Translating gives CASSLARGGSSDTQYF.

The chain is built from TRBV12-3 or TRBV12-4 and TRBJ2-4, with D unclear. Trimming cost V 2 bases and J 9 bases, with 8 bases left between them. The CDR3 covers 12 residues. The CDR3 region is CASSLIPGIQYF. The DNA for the CDR3 is TGTGCCAGCAGTTTAATCCCCGGCATTCAGTACTTC.

This clonotype was counted between two and nine times. J is TRBJ1-1 and V is TRBV19; TRBD1 matches at 11 bases. The CDR3 extends over 16 amino acids. Trimming removed 7 bases from V and 0 bases from J; junction bases left unmatched: 7. Per the germline V gene, CDR1 is LNHDA and CDR2 is SQIVND (reference sequence). This chain's CDR3 is CASKGGQGVVNTEAFF. CDR3 nucleotide sequence: TGTGCCAGTAAGGGGGGACAGGGGGTTGTGAACACTGAAGCTTTCTTT.

This clonotype was picked up a small number of times. The V and J genes are TRBV7-2 and TRBJ2-4; D is tentatively TRBD1 or TRBD2 (5 bases each). Trimming removed 4 bases at V and 4 bases at J, with 11 bases between. Looked up from germline, CDR1 is SGHTA and CDR2 is FQGNSA. The CDR3 spans 14 residues. CDR3 in amino acids: CASSSRDGKNIQYF. The CDR3 DNA is TGTGCCAGCAGCTCCCGGGACGGGAAAAACATTCAGTACTTC.

V usage is TRBV6-5 and J usage is TRBJ1-1, with TRBD1 as a possible D gene (6 bases). V gave up 9 bases and J gave up 6 bases, with 20 bases separating them. The CDR3 spans 14 residues. Per the germline V gene, CDR1 is MNHEY and CDR2 is SVGAGI. The CDR3 DNA reads as TGTGCCAGTACGAGCCCAGGGGCACGGGCTGAAGCTTTCTTT. Translation gives CASTSPGARAEAFF.

The rearrangement joins TRBV5-1 to TRBJ2-3; TRBD2 matches 15 bases. The CDR3 length is 18 residues. J was trimmed by 6 bases and V by 3 bases; bases with no gene match: 11. Germline V gene lookup returns CDR1 SGHRS and CDR2 YFSETQ. The CDR3 region is CASSYGTSGGLGSDTQYF. For the CDR3, the DNA is TGCGCCAGCAGCTACGGGACTAGCGGGGGGCTTGGTTCGGATACGCAGTATTTT.

The V call is TRBV27, the J call TRBJ1-5; weak D call: TRBD1 (5 bases). The length of the CDR3 is 14 residues. Looked up from germline, CDR1 is MNHEY and CDR2 is SMNVEV (reference sequence). Deletions cut 7 bases from V and 1 base from J, with 11 bases between. The CDR3 region has the DNA TGTGCCAGCAAATCAGGGAGAAGCAATCAGCCCCAGCATTTT. Protein: CASKSGRSNQPQHF.

This clonotype was counted a few times. V usage is TRBV7-9 and J usage is TRBJ2-3; TRBD2 aligns across 7 bases. Germline CDR1 is SEHNR and CDR2 is FQNEAQ (reference sequence). J was trimmed by 10 bases and V by 1 base; bases with no gene match: 8. The CDR3 spans 14 residues. In DNA, the CDR3 is TGTGCCAGCAGCTTAGGACTAGCCCCCTTCTCGCAGTATTTT. This sequence encodes CASSLGLAPFSQYF. Together with reference TRBV7-9 and TRBJ2-3, the CDR3 gives the full variable domain: DTGVSQNPRHKITKRGQNVTFRCDPISEHNRLYWYRQTLGQGPEFLTYFQNEAQLEKSRLLSDRFSAERPKGSFSTLEIQRTEQGDSAMYLCASSLGLAPFSQYFGPGTRLTVL.